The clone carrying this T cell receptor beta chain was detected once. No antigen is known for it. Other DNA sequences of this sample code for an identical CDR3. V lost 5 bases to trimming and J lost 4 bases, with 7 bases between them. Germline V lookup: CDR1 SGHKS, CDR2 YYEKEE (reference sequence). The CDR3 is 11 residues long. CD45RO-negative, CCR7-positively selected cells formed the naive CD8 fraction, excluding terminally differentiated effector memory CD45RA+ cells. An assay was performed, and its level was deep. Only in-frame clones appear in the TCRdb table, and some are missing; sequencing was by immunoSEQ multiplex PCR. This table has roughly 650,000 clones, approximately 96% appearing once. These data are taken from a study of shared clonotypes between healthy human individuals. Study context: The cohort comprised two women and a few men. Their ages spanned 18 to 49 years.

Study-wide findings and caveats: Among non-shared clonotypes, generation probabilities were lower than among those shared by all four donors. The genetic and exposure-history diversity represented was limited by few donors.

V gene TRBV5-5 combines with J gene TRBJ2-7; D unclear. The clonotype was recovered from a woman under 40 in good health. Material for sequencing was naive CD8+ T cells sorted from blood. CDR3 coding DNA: TGTGCCAGCAGTTTAACATACGAGCAGTACTTC. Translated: CASSLTYEQYF.